A selection of T cell receptor beta chains follows, all from one sample in a study of blood T cells in healthy people across ages. One entry per CDR3 protein results from TCRdb running MiXCR on the 5' RACE reads. The sample yields around 710,000 distinct CDR3 sequences, roughly 41% seen once. Sequencing was carried out using blood. These TCRs come from a woman aged 55-70 years in good health. Both conserved end residues are part of each CDR3. D genes are given only for firm matches. Rows may omit the clone size; those that give it use once, few, many or a size class.

v_call	clone_size	j_call	d_call	cdr3_aa	cdr3_nt
TRBV9	.	TRBJ1-1	.	CASSPQGGSTEAFF	TGTGCCAGCAGCCCCCAGGGTGGGAGCACTGAAGCTTTCTTT
TRBV7-2	.	TRBJ2-2	.	CASSPVGGELFF	TGTGCCAGCAGCCCCGTTGGGGGGGAGCTGTTTTTT
TRBV7-8	.	TRBJ2-7	TRBD1	CASSLGPQGDEQYF	TGTGCCAGCAGCTTAGGGCCTCAGGGGGACGAGCAGTACTTC
TRBV20-1	few	TRBJ1-5	TRBD1	CSALRDRVANQPQHF	TGCAGTGCGCTCCGGGACAGGGTTGCCAATCAGCCCCAGCATTTT
TRBV7-2	.	TRBJ1-5	.	CASSLAQTRAGPGLNQPQHF	TGTGCCAGCAGCTTAGCTCAAACACGGGCAGGCCCCGGACTTAATCAGCCCCAGCATTTT
TRBV9	.	TRBJ1-1	.	CASSVRSNTEAFF	TGTGCCAGCAGCGTCCGCAGTAACACTGAAGCTTTCTTT
TRBV28	.	TRBJ2-1	TRBD2	CASSSPGAGGNERFF	TGTGCCAGCAGTTCCCCCGGAGCGGGGGGTAATGAGCGGTTCTTC
TRBV7-9	.	TRBJ2-7	TRBD1	CASRYGQGADEQYF	TGTGCCAGCAGATACGGACAGGGGGCTGACGAGCAGTACTTC
TRBV6-6	.	TRBJ2-1	.	CASSYVANNEQFF	TGTGCCAGCAGTTACGTGGCTAACAATGAGCAGTTCTTC
TRBV7-3	.	TRBJ2-5	.	CASSLTLRETQYF	TGTGCCAGCAGCTTAACGTTAAGGGAGACCCAGTACTTC
TRBV6-5	few	TRBJ2-3	.	CASREAGTDTQYF	TGTGCCAGCAGGGAAGCAGGCACAGATACGCAGTATTTT
TRBV20-1	.	TRBJ1-1	.	CSAPPGQWNTEAFF	TGCAGTGCGCCACCGGGACAATGGAACACTGAAGCTTTCTTT
TRBV24-1	.	TRBJ2-3	.	CATRGSRGTQYF	TGTGCCACCAGGGGCTCGAGGGGTACGCAGTATTTT
TRBV29-1	few	TRBJ1-1	.	CSIDPGTTNTEAFF	TGCAGCATCGATCCTGGGACAACGAACACTGAAGCTTTCTTT
TRBV2	many	TRBJ2-1	TRBD2	CASRGLAGGYSNNEQFF	TGTGCCAGCAGGGGACTAGCGGGAGGTTACAGTAACAATGAGCAGTTCTTC
TRBV28	.	TRBJ2-7	.	CASSFRPVGYQYF	TGTGCCAGCAGTTTTCGCCCCGTAGGATACCAGTACTTC
TRBV4-2	.	TRBJ1-1	TRBD1	CASSLTGGAQSTEAFF	TGTGCCAGCAGCCTTACAGGGGGCGCCCAAAGCACTGAAGCTTTCTTT
TRBV20-1	.	TRBJ2-3	TRBD2	CSAREGGGPRLAGSRDTQYF	TGCAGTGCTAGAGAGGGGGGGGGCCCCCGACTAGCGGGGTCGAGAGATACGCAGTATTTT
TRBV20-1	.	TRBJ2-4	.	CSASDPEGKNIQYF	TGCAGTGCTAGTGACCCGGAGGGCAAAAACATTCAGTACTTC
TRBV5-1	many	TRBJ2-1	TRBD1	CASSLVPPGQGLNEQFF	TGCGCCAGCAGCTTGGTCCCCCCGGGACAGGGTTTAAATGAGCAGTTCTTC
TRBV9	.	TRBJ1-5	TRBD1	CASSPGTASNQPQHF	TGTGCCAGCAGCCCCGGGACAGCTAGCAATCAGCCCCAGCATTTT
TRBV3-1	few	TRBJ2-7	TRBD2	CASSQTGLAGGPSYEQYF	TGTGCCAGCAGCCAAACCGGACTAGCGGGAGGGCCCTCCTACGAGCAGTACTTC
TRBV20-1	few	TRBJ1-5	TRBD1	CSARRPGTGYQPQHF	TGCAGTGCTAGAAGGCCCGGGACAGGTTATCAGCCCCAGCATTTT
TRBV5-1	.	TRBJ1-2	.	CASSPRLKGYGYTF	TGCGCCAGCAGCCCCAGACTAAAAGGCTATGGCTACACCTTC
TRBV6-5	.	TRBJ2-2	.	CASSYSYGGTSGELFF	TGTGCCAGCAGTTACTCGTACGGCGGGACCTCCGGGGAGCTGTTTTTT
TRBV29-1	many	TRBJ2-5	.	CSVERQATRETQYF	TGCAGCGTTGAGCGACAGGCAACCCGGGAGACCCAGTACTTC
TRBV7-2	many	TRBJ2-1	TRBD2	CASSQLAGGNNEQFF	TGTGCCAGCAGCCAACTAGCGGGAGGGAACAATGAGCAGTTCTTC
TRBV6-1	.	TRBJ2-7	.	CASSEELGQYF	TGTGCCAGCAGTGAAGAGCTAGGCCAGTACTTC
TRBV7-9	few	TRBJ2-3	.	CASSSLPGGTDTQYF	TGTGCCAGCAGCTCCCTCCCCGGGGGCACAGATACGCAGTATTTT
TRBV7-2	many	TRBJ2-7	TRBD2	CASSWGGGLEQYF	TGTGCCAGCAGCTGGGGCGGGGGTCTCGAGCAGTACTTC
TRBV12-3/TRBV12-4	.	TRBJ1-1	.	CASSPPGTARQGDTEAFF	TGTGCCAGCAGTCCTCCGGGGACTGCGCGGCAGGGTGATACTGAAGCTTTCTTT
TRBV9	.	TRBJ2-5	TRBD1	CASSLRDRARQETQYF	TGTGCCAGCAGTCTCCGCGACAGGGCTCGCCAAGAGACCCAGTACTTC
TRBV19	.	TRBJ2-5	.	CATALQPAEETQYF	TGTGCCACCGCTTTACAACCAGCCGAAGAGACCCAGTACTTC
TRBV7-9	many	TRBJ2-7	.	CASSGDRNEQYF	TGTGCCAGCAGCGGAGACAGAAACGAGCAGTACTTC
TRBV6-2/TRBV6-3	.	TRBJ2-3	.	CASHSGGNTQYF	TGTGCCAGTCACTCCGGGGGAAATACGCAGTATTTT
TRBV6-1	.	TRBJ2-5	TRBD2	CASSHGTSGGLGQETQYF	TGTGCCAGCAGCCATGGGACTAGCGGGGGGCTCGGCCAAGAGACCCAGTACTTC
TRBV4-3	.	TRBJ2-5	.	CASSQGVGNQETQYF	TGCGCCAGCAGCCAAGGGGTTGGGAACCAAGAGACCCAGTACTTC